One sample yielded the 13 T cell receptor beta chains listed below, sequenced in a study of regulatory T cells. Study-wide findings and caveats: In CD3G-deficient patients, conventional CD4+ T cells were enriched for hydrophobic CDR3 residues at positions 6 and 7.

For these TCRs, the target antigens are not known. The PCR used 52 TRBV and 13 TRBJ primers. This table comes from immunoSEQ multiplex PCR, and its TCRdb copy is limited to in-frame clones, with some not included. The data hold some 38,000 clones, with 70% to 90% observed a single time. The sequenced sample consisted of conventional CD4+ T cells sorted from blood. These receptors originate from a person under 30 with CD3G deficiency.

The chain carries TRBV28 and TRBJ2-1; a possible D gene is TRBD2 (5 bases). V was clipped by 5 bases and J by 8 bases, with 10 bases between them. Per germline, CDR1 MDHEN and CDR2 SYDVKM. CDR3 length: 12 residues. CDR3 amino acids: CASSGRVDEQFF. CDR3 sequence (DNA): TGTGCCAGCAGTGGGCGGGTCGATGAGCAGTTCTTC. Supplemented by reference TRBV28 and TRBJ2-1, the full variable domain reads DVKVTQSSRYLVKRTGEKVFLECVQDMDHENMFWYRQDPGLGLRLIYFSYDVKMKEKGDIPEGYSVSREKKERFSLILESASTNQTSMYLCASSGRVDEQFFGPGTRLTVL.

This sequence joins TRBV11-3 and TRBJ2-7; 7 nucleotides agree with TRBD2. Germline assignment: CDR1 SGHNT and CDR2 YENEEA. The V gene end was trimmed by 5 bases and the J gene end by 1 base; junction bases not matched to a gene: 8. The length of the CDR3 is 15 residues. CDR3 coding DNA: TGTGCCAGCAGCGCCCAACCTAGCGGTTCCTACGAGCAGTACTTC. Protein sequence: CASSAQPSGSYEQYF.

The V gene is TRBV6-1, the J gene TRBJ2-3; TRBD2 agrees at 10 bases. The CDR3 spans 15 residues. Germline V gene data show CDR1 as MNHNS and CDR2 as SASEGT. With V trimmed by 3 bases and J by 8 bases, 8 bases remained unmatched. This chain's CDR3 is CASSEGLAGGRTQYF. The DNA for the CDR3 is TGTGCCAGCAGTGAGGGGTTAGCGGGGGGTCGTACGCAGTATTTT.

The J gene is TRBJ1-1, the V gene TRBV19; TRBD1 might be the D (5 bases). With 6 bases removed from V and 6 bases from J, the gap between germline ends came to 17 bases. The CDR3 loop spans 14 amino acids. The germline V gene encodes CDR1 LNHDA and CDR2 SQIVND (reference sequence). CDR3 sequence (DNA): TGTGCCAGTAGGGGGCCCTACCCGCGCCCTGAAGCTTTCTTT. This sequence encodes CASRGPYPRPEAFF.

This clone was observed a single time. The V gene is TRBV28, the J gene TRBJ2-3; 8 nucleotides line up with TRBD1. This CDR3 spans 16 amino acids. Germline assignment: CDR1 MDHEN and CDR2 SYDVKM. The V segment lost 3 bases and the J segment 2 bases; nucleotides outside the gene matches: 7. CDR3 nucleotides: TGTGCCAGCAGTTTTGGCAGGGGGCCCCTCACAGATACGCAGTATTTT. Protein: CASSFGRGPLTDTQYF.

The V gene is TRBV6-1, the J gene TRBJ1-6; weak D call: TRBD1 (5 bases). The CDR3 extends over 15 amino acids. The V end was cut by 4 bases, the J end by 6 bases, with 13 bases between. Germline-derived CDR1 and CDR2 are MNHNS and SASEGT. CDR3 DNA sequence: TGTGCCAGCAGTGGGGGGGGGACCCTTAATTCACCCCTCCACTTT. Translated: CASSGGGTLNSPLHF.

The chain is built from TRBV28 and TRBJ2-1; 8 bases are a match to TRBD2. Per the germline V gene, CDR1 is MDHEN and CDR2 is SYDVKM. The trim removed 8 bases at V and 9 bases at J, leaving 21 bases unmatched. This CDR3 is 17 amino acids long. CDR3 residues: CASGVLGLSGAEGEQFF. DNA of the CDR3: TGTGCCAGCGGAGTCCTGGGGCTTAGCGGGGCTGAGGGTGAGCAGTTCTTC. Filled out from reference TRBV28 and TRBJ2-1, the complete variable domain reads DVKVTQSSRYLVKRTGEKVFLECVQDMDHENMFWYRQDPGLGLRLIYFSYDVKMKEKGDIPEGYSVSREKKERFSLILESASTNQTSMYLCASGVLGLSGAEGEQFFGPGTRLTVL.

The chain couples TRBV6-1 to TRBJ2-7; 8 bases align to TRBD1. Germline V gene sequence: CDR1 MNHNS, CDR2 SASEGT. The V gene end was trimmed by 4 bases and the J gene end by 9 bases; junction bases not matched to a gene: 2. The CDR3 length is 11 residues. CDR3 bases: TGTGCCAGCAGTGCAGGGGGCGGGCAGTACTTC. Translation: CASSAGGGQYF.

In its sample, this clone was seen a few times. The V gene is TRBV6-5, the J gene TRBJ1-2; 9 nucleotides match TRBD1. The germline CDR1 and CDR2 sequences are MNHEY and SVGAGI. J gave up 6 bases and V 5 bases, and 7 bases lay outside the gene matches. The CDR3 covers 14 residues. The CDR3 DNA sequence: TGTGCCAGCAGTGGACCGGGACAGGGACATGGCTACACCTTC. It translates to CASSGPGQGHGYTF.

V is TRBV10-3 and J is TRBJ2-7, with TRBD1 identical over 9 bases. The length of the CDR3 is 15 residues. Germline CDR1 reads ENHRY; CDR2 reads SYGVKD. The V segment lost 6 bases and the J segment 0 bases; nucleotides outside the gene matches: 6. Here the CDR3 reads CAISEGQGASYEQYF. In DNA, the CDR3 is TGTGCCATCAGCGAGGGACAGGGTGCCTCCTACGAGCAGTACTTC.

This chain joins TRBV6-6 and TRBJ2-1; perhaps TRBD2 as D (6 bases). V lost 8 bases, J lost 9 bases, and 11 bases lay in between. The CDR3 is 11 amino acids. Germline V CDR1 and CDR2: MNHNY, SVGAGI (reference sequence). The CDR3 DNA sequence: TGTGCCAGCGGTTTGGGGGGTGAGCAGTTCTTC. This translates into CASGLGGEQFF.

The chain combines TRBV10-2 with TRBJ2-1; TRBD2 is a possible D gene (5 bases). Germline V gene data show CDR1 as WSHSY and CDR2 as SAAADI. V was cut by 5 bases and J by 3 bases, with 8 bases left in between. The length of the CDR3 is 13 residues. CDR3 DNA sequence: TGCGCCAGCAGTAGGGCGGGCTACAATGAGCAGTTCTTC. Encoded protein: CASSRAGYNEQFF.

The J gene is TRBJ2-7, the V gene TRBV28; D may be TRBD1 or TRBD2 (5 bases each). The CDR3 has 14 amino acids. V lost 0 bases to trimming and J lost 0 bases, with 6 bases between them. Germline V lookup: CDR1 MDHEN, CDR2 SYDVKM. This chain's CDR3 is CASSLWGTSYEQYF. CDR3 nucleotides: TGTGCCAGCAGTTTATGGGGGACCTCCTACGAGCAGTACTTC.